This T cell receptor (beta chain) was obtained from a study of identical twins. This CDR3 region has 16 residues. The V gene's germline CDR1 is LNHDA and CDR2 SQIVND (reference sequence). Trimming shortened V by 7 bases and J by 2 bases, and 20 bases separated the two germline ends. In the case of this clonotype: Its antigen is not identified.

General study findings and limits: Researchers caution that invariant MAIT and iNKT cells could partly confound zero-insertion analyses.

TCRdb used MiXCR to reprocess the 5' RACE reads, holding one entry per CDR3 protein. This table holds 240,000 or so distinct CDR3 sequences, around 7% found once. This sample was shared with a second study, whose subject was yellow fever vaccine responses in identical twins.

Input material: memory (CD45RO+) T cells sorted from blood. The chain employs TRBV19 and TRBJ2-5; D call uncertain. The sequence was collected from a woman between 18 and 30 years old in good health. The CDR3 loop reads CASIKTHGTRQETQYF. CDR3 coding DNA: TGTGCCAGTATCAAGACCCACGGTACTCGTCAAGAGACCCAGTACTTC.